A selection of T cell receptor beta chains follows, all from one sample in a study of control samples from healthy donors and cancer patients. TCRdb keeps only in-frame clones here, not all; method: immunoSEQ multiplex PCR. The table shows about 48,000 clones, with roughly 92% occurring only once. Material: PBMCs. Receptors were obtained from a woman between 50 and 59 years old with head and neck cancer. CDR3s include the opening cysteine and the closing phenylalanine or tryptophan. The order of the fields is J gene, D gene, V gene, clone size, CDR3 protein, CDR3 DNA. D genes are given only for firm matches. Not all rows give a size; the values are once, few, many and, for expanded clones, a class.

j_call: TRBJ1-5; d_call: .; v_call: TRBV6-5; clone_size: .; cdr3_aa: CASSLQVNSNQPQHF; cdr3_nt: TGTGCCAGCAGCCTACAGGTCAATAGCAATCAGCCCCAGCATTTT
j_call: TRBJ1-1; d_call: .; v_call: TRBV6-5; clone_size: .; cdr3_aa: CASSHQGQTIEAFF; cdr3_nt: TGTGCCAGCAGTCATCAGGGCCAGACCATTGAAGCTTTCTTT
j_call: TRBJ1-5; d_call: .; v_call: TRBV7-9; clone_size: few; cdr3_aa: CASSLLTYNQPQHF; cdr3_nt: TGTGCCAGCAGCTTACTAACATACAATCAGCCCCAGCATTTT
j_call: TRBJ1-4; d_call: .; v_call: TRBV4-3; clone_size: .; cdr3_aa: CASSRRYSTNEKLFF; cdr3_nt: TGCGCCAGCAGCCGCAGATACTCAACTAATGAAAAACTGTTTTTT
j_call: TRBJ1-2; d_call: .; v_call: TRBV30; clone_size: .; cdr3_aa: CAWSYRGDGYTF; cdr3_nt: TGTGCCTGGAGTTACCGGGGTGATGGCTACACCTTC
j_call: TRBJ1-1; d_call: .; v_call: TRBV6-2/TRBV6-3; clone_size: .; cdr3_aa: CASSRTYHLKNTEAFF; cdr3_nt: TGTGCCAGCAGCCGGACATACCACCTTAAGAACACTGAAGCTTTCTTT
j_call: TRBJ1-4; d_call: .; v_call: TRBV6-5; clone_size: .; cdr3_aa: CASSSYVSREKLFF; cdr3_nt: TGTGCCAGCAGTAGTTACGTCAGTAGGGAAAAACTGTTTTTT
j_call: TRBJ2-1; d_call: .; v_call: TRBV2; clone_size: .; cdr3_aa: CASSEALTAYNEQFF; cdr3_nt: TGTGCCAGCAGTGAAGCGCTTACAGCTTACAATGAGCAGTTCTTC
j_call: TRBJ2-2; d_call: .; v_call: TRBV4-3; clone_size: .; cdr3_aa: CASSHGGAGPTGELFF; cdr3_nt: TGCGCCAGCAGCCATGGGGGGGCGGGACCCACCGGGGAGCTGTTTTTT
j_call: TRBJ2-1; d_call: .; v_call: TRBV10-3; clone_size: .; cdr3_aa: CAISERAGEQFF; cdr3_nt: TGTGCCATCAGTGAAAGGGCCGGTGAGCAGTTCTTC
j_call: TRBJ1-1; d_call: .; v_call: TRBV10-2; clone_size: .; cdr3_aa: CASSEYRENTEAFF; cdr3_nt: TGCGCCAGCAGTGAATACAGGGAGAACACTGAAGCTTTCTTT
j_call: TRBJ2-7; d_call: .; v_call: TRBV3-1/TRBV3-2; clone_size: .; cdr3_aa: CASSQDQGGIYEQYF; cdr3_nt: TGTGCCAGCAGCCAAGATCAGGGTGGAATCTACGAGCAGTACTTC
j_call: TRBJ2-5; d_call: .; v_call: TRBV6-5; clone_size: once; cdr3_aa: CASSYGGHQETQYF; cdr3_nt: TGTGCCAGCAGTTACGGGGGGCATCAAGAGACCCAGTACTTC
j_call: TRBJ2-1; d_call: TRBD1; v_call: TRBV2; clone_size: .; cdr3_aa: CASRAPGQGYNEQFF; cdr3_nt: TGTGCCAGCAGGGCGCCGGGACAGGGTTACAATGAGCAGTTCTTC
j_call: TRBJ2-6; d_call: .; v_call: TRBV5-5; clone_size: .; cdr3_aa: CASSLGGLTGANVLTF; cdr3_nt: TGTGCCAGCAGCTTAGGGGGGTTGACTGGGGCCAACGTCCTGACTTTC
j_call: TRBJ2-7; d_call: TRBD2; v_call: TRBV5-1; clone_size: .; cdr3_aa: CASGWTASGAGGYEQYF; cdr3_nt: TGCGCCAGCGGTTGGACAGCATCGGGAGCGGGAGGCTACGAGCAGTACTTC
j_call: TRBJ2-1; d_call: TRBD2; v_call: TRBV11-2; clone_size: once; cdr3_aa: CASSSFEGLAGNNEQFF; cdr3_nt: TGTGCCAGCAGCTCGTTCGAGGGACTAGCGGGGAACAATGAGCAGTTCTTC
j_call: TRBJ1-5; d_call: .; v_call: TRBV30; clone_size: .; cdr3_aa: CAWSAQGYQPQHF; cdr3_nt: TGTGCCTGGAGTGCTCAGGGGTATCAGCCCCAGCATTTT